Described below is a single T cell receptor beta chain sequence and its context. The target antigen is unknown. The data belong to a study of T cells in Graves' hyperthyroidism and ophthalmopathy. Amplification yielded TCR beta CDR3 regions, with RNA transcripts as the source. The HTBI primer set served for first-round RT-PCR of the TCR CDR3. A single record per CDR3 protein comes from TCRdb applying MiXCR to the multiplex PCR reads. The sample contains about 350,000 distinct CDR3 sequences, roughly 15% of which appear only once. General observations from the study: Prediction of ophthalmopathy progression came a median around 7.1 months pre-onset.

Pregnant or lactating patients were excluded, as were those with uncontrolled infection or other autoimmune disease. Trimming took 4 bases from V and 4 from J; bases not matched to a gene: 9. The V gene's germline CDR1 is SGHRS and CDR2 YFSETQ. CDR3 size: 15 residues. The sequencing input was blood. The chain employs TRBV5-1 and TRBJ2-7; TRBD1 matches 9 bases. This receptor was identified in a woman aged 60-70 years with Graves' ophthalmopathy. The CDR3 sequence: CASSPRGDRAYEQYF. CDR3 in DNA: TGCGCCAGCAGCCCGAGGGGGGACAGGGCTTACGAGCAGTACTTC. Full variable domain (missing parts from reference TRBV5-1 and TRBJ2-7): KAGVTQTPRYLIKTRGQQVTLSCSPISGHRSVSWYQQTPGQGLQFLFEYFSETQRNKGNFPGRFSGRQFSNSRSEMNVSTLELGDSALYLCASSPRGDRAYEQYFGPGTRLTVT.